This TCR beta chain was identified in a study of cytomegalovirus exposure and HLA in healthy donors. After removal of 0 bases from V and 3 bases from J, the junction contained 9 bases not matched to a gene. The CDR3 loop spans 16 amino acids. Germline-derived CDR1 and CDR2 are SGHRS and YFSETQ. This clone appeared a few times. PCR used 60 Vbeta primers and 13 Jbeta primers. Profiled with immunoSEQ multiplex PCR; TCRdb holds only in-frame clones, not every one. The table shows about 160,000 clones, with about 60% occurring only once. The source of this sequence is a woman aged 55-75 years in good health and CMV-seropositive. Sequencing was done on a sample of PBMCs. This chain uses TRBV5-1 with TRBJ2-7; 7 bases map to TRBD2. This CDR3 is CASSLGPTGRVYEQYF. CDR3 DNA sequence: TGCGCCAGCAGCTTGGGTCCCACGGGGAGGGTCTACGAGCAGTACTTC. Combining the CDR3 with reference TRBV5-1 and TRBJ2-7 gives the whole variable domain KAGVTQTPRYLIKTRGQQVTLSCSPISGHRSVSWYQQTPGQGLQFLFEYFSETQRNKGNFPGRFSGRQFSNSRSEMNVSTLELGDSALYLCASSLGPTGRVYEQYFGPGTRLTVT.